The TCR beta chain described here comes from a study of regulatory dendritic cells for organ transplantation. FACS sorted CD4+ or CD8+ T cells into CD45RA+ naive and CD45RO+ memory. Trimming removed 0 bases from V and 8 bases from J; junction bases left unmatched: 15. CDR1 MNHNS and CDR2 SASEGT come from the germline V gene. The CDR3 loop spans 17 amino acids. This table comes from immunoSEQ multiplex PCR, and its TCRdb copy is limited to in-frame clones, with some not included. Here the sample spans some 35,000 clones, approximately 88% being singletons. V gene TRBV6-1 combines with J gene TRBJ1-2, with 7 bases that match TRBD1. Sequencing input: naive CD4+ T cells from blood. The subset here: CD45RA+ naive T cells. The TCR sequence derives from a human donor in good health. The CDR3 coding sequence is TGTGCCAGCAGTGAAGCGACGATTGTCAGGGGGGCGCGGGGCTACACCTTC. It codes for CASSEATIVRGARGYTF.